These 32 T cell receptor beta chains originate from one sample sequenced in a study of Ad26.COV2.S vaccination and SARS-CoV-2 variants. Only in-frame clones appear in the TCRdb table, and some are missing; sequencing was by immunoSEQ multiplex PCR. The repertoire has approximately 300,000 clones, about 86% of them found once; the top ten carry roughly 1.9%. The treatment here: about 20 received Ad26.COV2.S at low or high dose, single or two shots; roughly 5 received placebo; per-sample allocation not given. Samples came from day 63 after the first vaccine or placebo injection. This material consisted of peripheral blood, taken in a trial of Ad26.COV2.S vaccine versus placebo. The receptors originated from a person between 18 and 65 years old who received the Ad26.COV2.S COVID-19 vaccine or a placebo.

This chain links TRBV30 with TRBJ1-2; perhaps TRBD1 as D (6 bases). Germline values: CDR1 GTSNPN, CDR2 SVGIG (reference sequence). The CDR3 runs 15 residues. Trimming removed 0 bases from V and 6 bases from J, with 17 bases in between. The CDR3 loop reads CAWSVYFGTYDGYTF. Written as DNA, the CDR3 is TGTGCCTGGAGTGTATATTTCGGGACATACGATGGCTACACCTTC.

This chain connects TRBV7-8 to TRBJ2-5; D is unresolved. The CDR3 is made up of 12 amino acids. V lost 8 bases, J lost 5 bases, and 12 bases lay in between. The germline V gene encodes CDR1 SGHVS and CDR2 FQNEAQ. The CDR3 sequence is CASSIGVETQYF. CDR3 nucleotides: TGTGCCAGCTCGATAGGAGTGGAGACCCAGTACTTC.

The chain couples TRBV28 to TRBJ2-3, with unresolved D. Per the germline V gene, CDR1 is MDHEN and CDR2 is SYDVKM. The CDR3 is 13 residues long. V lost 5 bases and J lost 4, with 10 bases in between. The CDR3 sequence is CASSINNPDTQYF. In DNA, the CDR3 is TGTGCCAGCAGTATTAATAACCCAGATACGCAGTATTTT. Full variable domain (remainder filled in from reference TRBV28 and TRBJ2-3): DVKVTQSSRYLVKRTGEKVFLECVQDMDHENMFWYRQDPGLGLRLIYFSYDVKMKEKGDIPEGYSVSREKKERFSLILESASTNQTSMYLCASSINNPDTQYFGPGTRLTVL.

This clone was seen a handful of times. This chain's CDR3 is CASSQDPEGGANVLTF. The CDR3 DNA reads TGCGCCAGCAGCCAAGATCCGGAAGGTGGGGCCAACGTCCTGACTTTC. This rearrangement joins TRBV4-3 to TRBJ2-6, with D hard to call. The V end lost 0 bases, the J end lost 3 bases, and 9 bases lay between the germline ends. The germline CDR1 and CDR2 sequences are LGHNA and YSLEER. The CDR3 is made up of 16 amino acids.

This clone was detected only a few times. The chain recombines TRBV2 with TRBJ1-1; no clear D gene. Trimming shortened V by 6 bases and J by 6 bases, and 20 bases separated the two germline ends. The CDR3 spans 15 residues. Germline V gene data show CDR1 as SNHLY and CDR2 as FYNNEI. In DNA form, the CDR3 reads TGTGCCAGCAGCGGAACAACCGTCGGTAGGGCTGAAGCTTTCTTT. Encoded protein: CASSGTTVGRAEAFF.

The chain joins TRBV7-9 to TRBJ2-5; D is unclear. Germline loops: CDR1 SEHNR, CDR2 FQNEAQ (reference sequence). V lost 4 bases, J lost 5 bases, and 14 bases lay in between. The CDR3 spans 14 residues. The CDR3 sequence is CASSYNSFWETQYF. CDR3 nucleotides: TGTGCCAGCAGCTATAATAGCTTTTGGGAGACCCAGTACTTC.

V gene TRBV5-1 combines with J gene TRBJ1-3, with unresolved D. V was trimmed by 0 bases and J by 1 base, leaving 11 bases between them. The CDR3 has 16 residues. CDR1 is SGHRS and CDR2 is YFSETQ in the germline V gene. The CDR3 DNA reads as TGCGCCAGCAGCTTGGCAGGCAGCTCTTCTGGAAACACCATATATTTT. Protein product: CASSLAGSSSGNTIYF.

This clone was recorded at least ten times. The chain links TRBV7-9 to TRBJ1-4; the D gene is possibly TRBD1 (5 bases). V was pared by 4 bases and J by 0 bases, with 18 bases between. CDR3 length: 18 residues. Germline CDR1 and CDR2: SEHNR and FQNEAQ (reference sequence). CDR3 sequence: CASSSPYGGLSTNEKLFF. As DNA, the CDR3 is TGTGCCAGCAGCTCCCCCTACGGGGGGTTGTCAACTAATGAAAAACTGTTTTTT. Full variable domain (missing parts from reference TRBV7-9 and TRBJ1-4): DTGVSQNPRHKITKRGQNVTFRCDPISEHNRLYWYRQTLGQGPEFLTYFQNEAQLEKSRLLSDRFSAERPKGSFSTLEIQRTEQGDSAMYLCASSSPYGGLSTNEKLFFGSGTQLSVL.

This chain links TRBV18 with TRBJ1-1; D is unclear. Germline CDR1 reads KGHSH; CDR2 reads LQKENI. Trimming left V 0 bases short and J 0 bases short, with 8 bases between. This CDR3 spans 15 amino acids. The CDR3 spells CASSPPRQLNTEAFF. DNA for the CDR3: TGTGCCAGCTCACCACCGAGGCAGTTGAACACTGAAGCTTTCTTT.

This clone is a singleton in its sample. The chain uses TRBV4-2 and TRBJ1-6; D gene unclear. Per the germline V gene, CDR1 is LGHNA and CDR2 is YNFKEQ. The germline V and J ends were trimmed by 4 bases and 5 bases, with 12 bases remaining between them. This CDR3 has 15 amino acids. In nucleotides, the CDR3 is TGTGCCAGCAGCCCAGGTACTAGGGATAATTCACCCCTCCACTTT. This translates into CASSPGTRDNSPLHF.

The V call is TRBV7-9, the J call TRBJ2-5, with TRBD2 identical over 9 bases. J gave up 4 bases and V 1 base, and 16 bases lay outside the gene matches. This CDR3 contains 19 residues. CDR1 SEHNR and CDR2 FQNEAQ come from the germline V gene (reference sequence). The DNA of the CDR3 is TGTGCCAGCAGCTTAGGAGTACTAGCGGGTGAGGGAGGTGGAGAGACCCAGTACTTC. Translated: CASSLGVLAGEGGGETQYF.

This clone turned up a few times. The chain joins TRBV5-4 to TRBJ2-7; TRBD1 matches 9 bases. Trimming took 4 bases from V and 7 from J; bases not matched to a gene: 12. Germline CDR1 and CDR2: SGHNT and YYREEE (reference sequence). This CDR3 has 15 amino acids. In nucleotides, the CDR3 is TGTGCCAGCAGCGACGTCCGGGACAGGGTGCGGGAGCAGTACTTC. This codes for CASSDVRDRVREQYF. The full variable domain, in which reference TRBV5-4 and TRBJ2-7 provide the parts outside the CDR3, is ETGVTQSPTHLIKTRGQQVTLRCSSQSGHNTVSWYQQALGQGPQFIFQYYREEENGRGNFPPRFSGLQFPNYSSELNVNALELDDSALYLCASSDVRDRVREQYFGPGTRLTVT.

J is TRBJ1-1 and V is TRBV12-5; D is unclear. CDR3 length: 14 residues. CDR1 LGHNT and CDR2 FRNRAP come from the germline V gene. Trimming removed 3 bases from V and 1 base from J, with 9 bases in between. The CDR3 bases are TGTGCTAGTGGTTTAGGTCAGGCGAACACTGAAGCTTTCTTT. Protein product: CASGLGQANTEAFF.

This clone turned up a few times. J is TRBJ2-7 and V is TRBV19, with 7 bases lining up with TRBD2. V gave up 4 bases and J gave up 0 bases; unmatched junction bases: 12. CDR1 is LNHDA and CDR2 is SQIVND in the germline V gene (reference sequence). The CDR3 runs 17 residues. This chain's CDR3 is CASSRGGRDGASYEQYF. CDR3 sequence (DNA): TGTGCCAGTAGTAGGGGAGGGAGGGACGGAGCCTCCTACGAGCAGTACTTC.

The chain links TRBV7-9 to TRBJ2-1; D perhaps matches TRBD2 (6 bases). This CDR3 region has 12 residues. The V end lost 5 bases, the J end lost 6 bases, and 8 bases lay between the germline ends. Germline V gives CDR1 SEHNR, CDR2 FQNEAQ (reference sequence). The CDR3 spells CASSRTTNEQFF. The CDR3 region has the DNA TGTGCCAGCAGCCGGACTACCAATGAGCAGTTCTTC.

The chain employs TRBV5-1 and TRBJ1-1; no clear D gene. Germline loops: CDR1 SGHRS, CDR2 YFSETQ. V shed 1 base and J shed 1 base, with 5 bases lying between them. This CDR3 is 13 amino acids long. CDR3 nucleotide sequence: TGCGCCAGCAGCTTGTATGCGAACACTGAAGCTTTCTTT. Its translation: CASSLYANTEAFF.

This clone was counted ten times or more. Different DNA sequences within this sample yield the same CDR3. This chain links TRBV30 with TRBJ1-5; tentative D call: TRBD1 (5 bases). Trimming left V 1 base short and J 4 bases short, with 8 bases between. The CDR3 consists of 13 residues. Germline V gene data show CDR1 as GTSNPN and CDR2 as SVGIG (reference sequence). DNA for the CDR3: TGTGCCTGGAGTGGGGGCAGTAATCAGCCCCAGCATTTT. This encodes CAWSGGSNQPQHF.

The J gene is TRBJ2-1, the V gene TRBV10-3, with 8 bases aligning to TRBD1. From germline, CDR1 is ENHRY and CDR2 SYGVKD. After removal of 3 bases from V and 12 bases from J, the junction contained 7 bases not matched to a gene. This CDR3 is built from 13 residues. In nucleotides, the CDR3 is TGTGCCATCAGTGATGTTTCCGGGACAGGGCAGTTCTTC. It encodes CAISDVSGTGQFF.

This chain links TRBV29-1 with TRBJ2-3; D possibly uses TRBD1 or TRBD2 (5 bases each). The germline V gene has CDR1 SQVTM and CDR2 ANQGSEA. The CDR3 consists of 17 residues. The V gene lost 2 bases and the J gene lost 4 bases, with 22 bases spanning the gap. CDR3 bases: TGCAGCGTTGAACTGTTCTTTGGTGGACGGGACCCAGATACGCAGTATTTT. Amino acid sequence: CSVELFFGGRDPDTQYF.

This clone was observed once. The chain employs TRBV3-1 (or the pseudogene TRBV3-2) and TRBJ1-2; weak D call: TRBD1 (5 bases). V shed 2 bases and J shed 5 bases, with 15 bases lying between them. CDR1 is LGHDT and CDR2 is YNNKEL in the germline V gene (reference sequence). This CDR3 comprises 15 residues. The CDR3 here is CASSQRAVRGYGYTF. The CDR3 DNA sequence: TGTGCCAGCAGCCAAAGGGCGGTTCGGGGGTATGGCTACACCTTC.

V gene TRBV4-1 combines with J gene TRBJ2-7; the D is unclear. The CDR3 runs 14 residues. Germline V gene lookup returns CDR1 MGHRA and CDR2 YSYEKL. Trimming stripped 8 bases from V and 0 bases from J, with 14 bases between. For the CDR3, the DNA is TGCGCCAGCCGGAAAGAGGATAGCTCCTACGAGCAGTACTTC. As protein: CASRKEDSSYEQYF.

The chain links TRBV6-6 to TRBJ2-2, with 11 nucleotides matching TRBD2. The CDR3 sequence is 17 residues long. J was trimmed by 4 bases and V by 5 bases; bases with no gene match: 9. Germline CDR1 reads MNHNY; CDR2 reads SVGAGI (reference sequence). The CDR3 DNA reads as TGTGCCAGCAGTCCGGCGCCTACTAGCGGGGGCACCGGGGAGCTGTTTTTT. Translating gives CASSPAPTSGGTGELFF.

This clone showed up just once. The DNA of the CDR3 is TGTGCCAGCTCACCCCCGGGAGTCACAACTAATGAAAAACTGTTTTTT. It codes for CASSPPGVTTNEKLFF. The rearrangement links TRBV18 to TRBJ1-4; D unclear. V was trimmed by 3 bases and J by 0 bases, leaving 11 bases between them. Germline values: CDR1 KGHSH, CDR2 LQKENI. The CDR3 loop spans 16 amino acids.

The chain combines TRBV7-2 with TRBJ2-3; no definite D call. Deletions cut 3 bases from V and 3 bases from J, with 7 bases between. CDR3 length equals 13 residues. The germline gives CDR1 SGHTA, CDR2 FQGNSA. The DNA for the CDR3 is TGTGCCAGCAGCTTTCCAGAAACAGATACGCAGTATTTT. This gives the protein CASSFPETDTQYF.

This chain joins TRBV30 and TRBJ1-2; 8 bases agree with TRBD1. CDR3 length: 14 residues. J gave up 5 bases and V 3 bases, and 8 bases lay outside the gene matches. Germline-derived CDR1 and CDR2 are GTSNPN and SVGIG (reference sequence). DNA of the CDR3: TGTGCCTGGAGAGAGACAGGGGCAATGTATGGCTACACCTTC. This encodes CAWRETGAMYGYTF.

V gene TRBV3-1 (or the pseudogene TRBV3-2) combines with J gene TRBJ1-6; no firm D call. The CDR3 length is 17 residues. The V end lost 1 base, the J end lost 0 bases, and 10 bases lay between the germline ends. CDR1 is LGHDT and CDR2 is YNNKEL in the germline V gene (reference sequence). The CDR3: CASSQGSVSSYNSPLHF. Here the CDR3 DNA reads TGTGCCAGCAGCCAAGGAAGCGTGAGCTCCTATAATTCACCCCTCCACTTT.

This clone has more than one count but fewer than ten. This chain connects TRBV24-1 to TRBJ2-7, with D perhaps TRBD1 (6 bases). Trimming left V 2 bases short and J 3 bases short, with 10 bases between. CDR1 is KGHDR, CDR2 SFDVKD, per germline. This CDR3 spans 14 amino acids. CDR3 sequence reads: CATSDWTVSYEQYF. CDR3 DNA sequence: TGTGCCACCAGTGATTGGACAGTCAGCTACGAGCAGTACTTC.

This clone was counted only a few times. V gene TRBV3-1 (or the pseudogene TRBV3-2) combines with J gene TRBJ2-5; 8 nucleotides line up with TRBD1. The CDR3 runs 17 residues. Germline V gives CDR1 LGHDT, CDR2 YNNKEL (reference sequence). Trimming cost V 1 base and J 4 bases; bases outside gene matches: 11. CDR3 coding DNA: TGTGCCAGCAGCCAAGCGCCGACAGGGGTAACCTTAGAGACCCAGTACTTC. Its protein is CASSQAPTGVTLETQYF.

This clone was seen a handful of times. The chain uses TRBV30 and TRBJ2-6; 7 nucleotides agree with TRBD1. The CDR3 has 16 amino acids. Germline CDR1 GTSNPN, CDR2 SVGIG (reference sequence). Trimming removed 1 base from V and 2 bases from J; junction bases left unmatched: 5. The CDR3: CAWSDTGAAGANVLTF. CDR3 DNA: TGTGCCTGGAGTGATACAGGGGCTGCTGGGGCCAACGTCCTGACTTTC.

V gene TRBV4-1 combines with J gene TRBJ1-1; TRBD1 matches 7 bases. The CDR3 length is 14 residues. Germline-derived CDR1 and CDR2 are MGHRA and YSYEKL. Trimming took 5 bases from V and 1 from J; bases not matched to a gene: 4. The CDR3: CASSYGTENTEAFF. Here the CDR3 DNA reads TGCGCCAGCAGCTACGGGACAGAGAACACTGAAGCTTTCTTT.

This chain joins TRBV19 and TRBJ1-5; the D gene is possibly TRBD1 (5 bases). The CDR3 has 18 residues. The V gene's germline CDR1 is LNHDA and CDR2 SQIVND (reference sequence). The germline V and J ends were trimmed by 0 bases and 6 bases, with 21 bases remaining between them. The CDR3 reads CASSIDPWRGPHGQPQHF. CDR3 DNA sequence: TGTGCCAGTAGTATAGACCCGTGGAGGGGTCCTCATGGTCAGCCCCAGCATTTT. Full variable domain (rest looked up from reference TRBV19 and TRBJ1-5): DGGITQSPKYLFRKEGQNVTLSCEQNLNHDAMYWYRQDPGQGLRLIYYSQIVNDFQKGDIAEGYSVSREKKESFPLTVTSAQKNPTAFYLCASSIDPWRGPHGQPQHFGDGTRLSIL.

The V call is TRBV9, the J call TRBJ1-2, with a weak D call TRBD1 (5 bases). Germline V gives CDR1 SGDLS, CDR2 YYNGEE. Trimming removed 3 bases from V and 8 bases from J, with 17 bases in between. This CDR3 contains 14 residues. CDR3 sequence (DNA): TGTGCCAGCAGCGCTCCTGCAGGGTTCGGGGGCTACACCTTC. Residues: CASSAPAGFGGYTF.